This T cell receptor beta chain was profiled in a study of cytomegalovirus exposure and HLA in healthy donors (TCRdb year 2017). With regard to the full study: In an earlier analysis of approximately 500 of the donors, about 270 Gb of sequence data and 90 million to 130 million unique TCR beta sequences from roughly 180 million T cells were reported. About 330 gigabases of sequencing data and around 88 million unique TCR sequences made up an early release that covered some 640 HLA-typed donors. Of the 300 to 500 genotyped donors, roughly 76% were placed in the genetic ancestry cluster associated with self-reported Caucasian donors. The study aimed to test whether signatures of past pathogen exposure could be identified by cataloging public T cell receptors. The study used immunosequencing to profile the T cell repertoires of 666 subjects and linked those repertoires to cytomegalovirus serostatus. Along with the approximately 650-subject first cohort, a separate validation cohort of some 130 different subjects was used. To predict cytomegalovirus infection status, the study combined high-throughput TCR immunosequencing, statistical association of individual TCRs with disease status, and machine learning. In a later analysis, previously published TCR beta repertoires from some 640 donors were re-analyzed and high-resolution HLA genotyping was added so that TCR occurrence patterns could be studied. Rather than drawing on any new phenotypic data, the later analysis identified candidate immune exposures from TCR beta sequences and the way those sequences occurred across donors. In an earlier analysis of about 590 of the donors, high-throughput TCR beta sequencing was used to judge whether each TCR beta V gene segment behaved as functional or pseudogenic. Donor age, sex, ethnicity and CMV serostatus were compiled together with the repertoire data. A later genetic analysis took genome-wide SNP genotypes for 398 of the 666 donors and used that subset as a discovery cohort. All discovery cohort repertoires had been generated on a single sequencing platform. Class I and class II HLA loci were covered by the typing at four-digit resolution. The number of typed donors differed by locus: roughly 620-640 for A, B, C, DRB1 and DQB1; about 520 for DQA1; around 610 for DPA1; and 400 to 480 for DPB1. About five DR-DQ haplotypes were handled as single units for association and clustering, since linkage in the cohort was strong. On average, roughly 240,000 unique TCR beta nucleotide sequences were sequenced per donor among more than 350 genotyped donors of the cohort, with 15% to 20% of those sequences being non-productive.

The germline ends are 16 bases apart after V is trimmed by 3 bases and J by 1 base. The germline V gene yields MNHNS for CDR1 and SASEGT for CDR2. Reading from cysteine to phenylalanine, the CDR3 counts 17 amino acids. Of the read, only the CDR3 DNA is kept; its 51 bases are in frame from base 1. Preparation of the library involved the immunoSEQ multiplex PCR assay. A mixture of 60 forward primers for TCR Vbeta segments and 13 reverse primers for TCR Jbeta segments was used in the multiplex PCR. A multiplex PCR assay on genomic DNA amplified the CDR3 region of rearranged TCR beta genes. On the Illumina HiSeq System, the amplified TCR beta libraries were sequenced as 87-base-pair reads. From the authors' description of their analysis: A later analysis tallied 75 million to 95 million unique TCR beta chains across the roughly 610 repertoires, and approximately 9.9 million of those chains were shared by two or more donors. A nearest-neighbor algorithm error-corrected the raw reads and collapsed the reads into unique sequences, merging closely related sequences to remove PCR and sequencing errors. V, D and J gene segments were assigned by aligning CDR3 sequences to IMGT reference sequences. For a sequence to be retained, at least a six-nucleotide match to both a V gene segment and a J gene segment was required. A rearrangement counted as productive if the CDR3 had no stop codons and remained in frame with V and J, and every other rearrangement counted as non-productive. CDR3 was defined by IMGT convention, running from the second conserved V-encoded cysteine to the conserved J-encoded phenylalanine. The earlier analysis of approximately 500 of the donors excluded sequences that lacked an unambiguous match to a single V gene segment. An earlier analysis of roughly 590 of the donors called V segments functional above 56.7% productive rearrangements and segregating when the between-donor standard deviation exceeded 5%. A statistical classification framework was built to diagnose cytomegalovirus status from the catalog of TCR beta chain sequences. In a later analysis, TCR nucleotide sequences were compared against IMGT/GENE-DB human TR gene sequences so that V and J genes could be assigned. The TCRdist pipeline was used in a later analysis to assign CDR3 sequences and most-parsimonious VDJ recombination scenarios. In a later analysis, each TCR beta chain was defined by its CDR3 amino acid sequence together with its V-gene family, and reads lacking a unique V-gene family were excluded. A later analysis removed 500 to 600 highly shared, low-generation-probability nucleotide sequences to deal with suspected cross-contamination and a sequencing artifact. In a later analysis, a clonal expansion index was calculated for each public chain from normalized within-repertoire ranks of inferred template counts. A later analysis computed generation probabilities with a VDJ recombination model fitted to out-of-frame rearrangements, and checked the results against IGoR. In a later analysis, TCR-TCR, TCR-HLA and TCR-CMV co-occurrence was scored with hypergeometric tests, and a repertoire-size bias correction was applied to TCR pairs. To estimate false discovery rates, a later analysis permuted the HLA or CMV assignments 20 times. A later analysis grouped co-occurring TCRs with DBSCAN, adding TCRdist sequence similarity when clustering within HLA-allele-positive subsets. For co-occurrence clustering, repertoires with fewer than 30,000 or more than 120,000 public chains were excluded, along with about five repertoires with anomalous nucleotide sharing. TCRdb limited this immuneACCESS table to in-frame rearrangements with V and J called. A share of clones is missing; checked studies link under half to unresolved V genes, and the rest is unexplained. Clone size and the V and J calls come from that table; the DNA yielded D and trimming. The sample data list fewer than 200,000 clones, and roughly 80% of these were observed just once. The ten most abundant clones make up just under 5% of the sample.

The cohort comprised fewer than 700 healthy bone marrow donors. At the time of sampling, all cohort members were nominally healthy, though unrecorded immune exposures were likely present. The donor was CMV seronegative and was included in the group of a few hundred seronegative cohort members. A peripheral blood sample was collected from each donor, and TCR beta sequencing was performed on peripheral blood mononuclear cells. The Qiagen DNeasy Blood Extraction Kit was used to extract genomic DNA from the blood cell samples. What the authors observed across the whole study: Most TCR sequences were seen in very few donors, while some public TCRs were found in many individuals. Because HLA typing was unavailable for some donors at each locus, only the typed subset was used in association tests. The 87-base-pair reads could not distinguish some IMGT-functional V segments, including TRBV6-2 and TRBV6-3, so those segments were excluded. A later analysis found that most CMV-associated TCR beta chains appeared HLA-restricted, with HLA associations seemingly driven largely by CMV exposure. In the study, around 150 TCR beta chains were listed as associated with cytomegalovirus. According to a later genetic analysis, donors in an Asian-associated ancestry cluster had fewer N-insertions in productive TCRs than the roughly 670-donor mean. Broadly in line with IMGT annotations, most TCR beta V segments showed up in productive rearrangements about 90% or about 30% of the time in an earlier analysis of around 550 of the donors. The classifier was reported to diagnose cytomegalovirus status with high specificity and sensitivity in both the original cohort and the validation cohort. Three of the identified cytomegalovirus-associated TCR beta chains were confirmed in vitro to be specific for cytomegalovirus antigens. In a later analysis, TCR association rates were found to vary across HLA loci, with the most associated TCRs seen for DRB1 alleles and the fewest for HLA-C alleles. A further reported finding was that TCR beta sequences accurately predicted the HLA-A and HLA-B alleles for most subjects in the first cohort. Sequencing depth was assumed to be roughly uniform across donors in the presence/absence analyses, though that assumption may not hold. Because counts were too low, some 17 rarely observed V segments, including chromosome 9 orphons, were left out of the earlier analysis of roughly 600 of the donors. In a later analysis, HLA-associated TCR beta chains were found to be more clonally expanded and to have lower generation probabilities than equally common non-associated chains. An association between a missense DCLRE1C variant and V-gene and J-gene trimming of TCR beta chains was found in a later genetic analysis and replicated in an independent cohort. According to a later analysis, parvovirus B19, influenza, CMV and Epstein-Barr virus appeared linked to several top co-occurrence clusters. The authors suggested that the approach could potentially be extended to other disease states and immunological phenotypes. When HLA alleles, especially DR and DQ, strongly co-occurred, attributing TCR associations to individual alleles was difficult. In a later analysis, about 16,000 TCR beta sequences were associated with specific HLA alleles at a false discovery rate of 0.05. The cohort was sequenced for TCR beta chains only, and without alpha or paired-chain data the features that could be detected were limited. The sequencing pipeline was judged likely to have produced a cluster of highly shared sequence variants as a technical artifact. Linkage disequilibrium might explain the correlated functional status among segregating V segments, but an unknown experimental factor could not be ruled out. Immune exposure information for the cohort was limited to CMV serostatus.

Concerning this clone itself: This clone's antigen is unknown. Base-call qualities are not available, and no considerably larger clone is one nucleotide away.

Material for sequencing was PBMCs. The TCR sequence derives from a male donor in good health and CMV-seronegative. The chain is made from TRBV6-1 and TRBJ1-5, with the D gene not clear enough to name. The bases are TGTGCCAGCAGTGACTTGGCAACTTCCGGGAGCAATCAGCCCCAGCATTTT. Translated, it reads CASSDLATSGSNQPQHF.